The rows below give T cell receptor beta chains drawn from one sample of a study of shared clonotypes between healthy human individuals. The method was immunoSEQ multiplex PCR; TCRdb's version includes in-frame clones alone and lacks a portion of them. The data show roughly 2,500,000 clones, approximately 93% seen once. The specimen was naive CD4+ T cells from PBMCs. These receptors originate from a young man in good health. Some clones in this sample may be carry-over from other donors' samples. Each CDR3 is given without its conserved first and last residue. Each record gives: J gene, V gene, D gene, CDR3 protein. A D gene is named only where the DNA matches it firmly.

j_call: TRBJ2-5
v_call: TRBV28
d_call: .
cdr3_aa: ASSLGETQY

j_call: TRBJ1-1
v_call: TRBV10-3
d_call: .
cdr3_aa: AIMGNTEAF

j_call: TRBJ2-5
v_call: TRBV9
d_call: .
cdr3_aa: ASSAGSMGETQY

j_call: TRBJ2-2
v_call: TRBV7-3
d_call: .
cdr3_aa: ASSLGGNGNAGELF

j_call: TRBJ1-2
v_call: TRBV28
d_call: TRBD1
cdr3_aa: ASSFQSTGGGGYT

j_call: TRBJ2-5
v_call: TRBV5-1
d_call: .
cdr3_aa: ASSLEQGGRETQY

j_call: TRBJ1-1
v_call: TRBV29-1
d_call: .
cdr3_aa: SAATVLTTEAF

j_call: TRBJ2-6
v_call: TRBV19
d_call: .
cdr3_aa: ASISRLLHSSGANVLT

j_call: TRBJ1-1
v_call: TRBV5-1
d_call: .
cdr3_aa: ASSLVSLNTEAF

j_call: TRBJ2-2
v_call: TRBV5-8
d_call: TRBD2
cdr3_aa: ASSSRAGVPGELF

j_call: TRBJ2-1
v_call: TRBV7-8
d_call: .
cdr3_aa: ASSLDRSSELYNEQF

j_call: TRBJ2-4
v_call: TRBV12-1
d_call: .
cdr3_aa: ASSPKDRERTSGISLAKNIQY

j_call: TRBJ1-1
v_call: TRBV7-8
d_call: .
cdr3_aa: ASSPSGVGDTEAF

j_call: TRBJ2-5
v_call: TRBV4-1
d_call: .
cdr3_aa: ASSQFPGVKETQY

j_call: TRBJ2-1
v_call: TRBV28
d_call: .
cdr3_aa: ASSSIMAGSYNEQF

j_call: TRBJ1-1
v_call: TRBV20-1
d_call: .
cdr3_aa: SPWMNTEAF

j_call: TRBJ2-3
v_call: TRBV9
d_call: .
cdr3_aa: ASSLGTSYTDTQY

j_call: TRBJ1-2
v_call: TRBV28
d_call: .
cdr3_aa: ASSQTNYGYT

j_call: TRBJ2-1
v_call: TRBV19
d_call: TRBD2
cdr3_aa: ASSTSSGGYNEQF

j_call: TRBJ2-5
v_call: TRBV11-3
d_call: TRBD2
cdr3_aa: ASSLGAFGGAQY

j_call: TRBJ2-7
v_call: TRBV29-1
d_call: TRBD1
cdr3_aa: SVRGTGAREQY

j_call: TRBJ1-1
v_call: TRBV9
d_call: .
cdr3_aa: ASSVTPREGTEAF

j_call: TRBJ2-5
v_call: TRBV27
d_call: .
cdr3_aa: ASSLLAGQETQY

j_call: TRBJ2-1
v_call: TRBV5-1
d_call: .
cdr3_aa: ASSLPNNEQF

j_call: TRBJ2-5
v_call: TRBV7-7
d_call: .
cdr3_aa: ASSSGETQY

j_call: TRBJ2-2
v_call: TRBV6-1
d_call: TRBD1
cdr3_aa: ASSPGQGPGELF

j_call: TRBJ2-7
v_call: TRBV5-8
d_call: .
cdr3_aa: ASSLESGGTYEQY

j_call: TRBJ2-1
v_call: TRBV4-3
d_call: TRBD2
cdr3_aa: ASSLRTSGGSYNEQF

j_call: TRBJ1-5
v_call: TRBV2
d_call: TRBD1
cdr3_aa: ASSEALGTGNQPQH

j_call: TRBJ2-1
v_call: TRBV6-1
d_call: .
cdr3_aa: ASSEGSVRRRNEQF

j_call: TRBJ2-6
v_call: TRBV29-1
d_call: .
cdr3_aa: SVARSGANVLT

j_call: TRBJ2-7
v_call: TRBV6-1
d_call: TRBD2
cdr3_aa: ASGRELGGEQY

j_call: TRBJ2-3
v_call: TRBV4-3
d_call: .
cdr3_aa: ASSLGWVRGDTQY

j_call: TRBJ1-1
v_call: TRBV7-9
d_call: .
cdr3_aa: ASSPQGRLDTEAF

j_call: TRBJ1-2
v_call: TRBV7-3
d_call: .
cdr3_aa: ASSLSLTRGGYT

j_call: TRBJ1-1
v_call: TRBV6-6
d_call: .
cdr3_aa: ASRDPRRTEAF

j_call: TRBJ1-5
v_call: TRBV27
d_call: .
cdr3_aa: ASTHGDQPQH

j_call: TRBJ2-7
v_call: TRBV7-8
d_call: .
cdr3_aa: ASAGSGDSYEQY

j_call: TRBJ2-1
v_call: TRBV2
d_call: .
cdr3_aa: ASTMMRDYNEQF

j_call: TRBJ1-5
v_call: TRBV7-8
d_call: .
cdr3_aa: ASSLMGQPQH

j_call: TRBJ2-5
v_call: TRBV25-1
d_call: TRBD1
cdr3_aa: ASSPQGQGRETQY

j_call: TRBJ2-2
v_call: TRBV9
d_call: TRBD2
cdr3_aa: ASGRTSGNTGELF

j_call: TRBJ2-7
v_call: TRBV29-1
d_call: .
cdr3_aa: SVQTTSSRQY

j_call: TRBJ2-5
v_call: TRBV7-8
d_call: .
cdr3_aa: ASSYQGKETQY

j_call: TRBJ2-2
v_call: TRBV7-9
d_call: .
cdr3_aa: ASSFVGQNTGELF

j_call: TRBJ1-2
v_call: TRBV9
d_call: .
cdr3_aa: ASSDLNYGYT

j_call: TRBJ2-7
v_call: TRBV7-9
d_call: .
cdr3_aa: ASSPNFGSYEQY

j_call: TRBJ2-5
v_call: TRBV6-1
d_call: .
cdr3_aa: ASSEAYGGETQY

j_call: TRBJ1-1
v_call: TRBV5-1
d_call: .
cdr3_aa: ASSLGVIMNTEAF

j_call: TRBJ2-1
v_call: TRBV5-6
d_call: TRBD2
cdr3_aa: ASSSQKLARSYNEQF

j_call: TRBJ1-2
v_call: TRBV28
d_call: .
cdr3_aa: ASSLDRNYGYT

j_call: TRBJ1-1
v_call: TRBV2
d_call: TRBD1
cdr3_aa: ASRDRDVTEAF

j_call: TRBJ2-3
v_call: TRBV4-2
d_call: TRBD2
cdr3_aa: ASSQDGTGGPDTQY

j_call: TRBJ2-3
v_call: TRBV5-4
d_call: TRBD2
cdr3_aa: ASSSRMPSGTDTQY

j_call: TRBJ2-5
v_call: TRBV5-4
d_call: TRBD2
cdr3_aa: ASSLVAGSQETQY

j_call: TRBJ2-6
v_call: TRBV19
d_call: .
cdr3_aa: ASRRAGWSSGANVLT

j_call: TRBJ2-1
v_call: TRBV10-3
d_call: TRBD2
cdr3_aa: AISELAGYNEQF